These 18 T cell receptor beta chains were sequenced from one sample in a study of long-term antiretroviral therapy in people with HIV (dated by TCRdb to 2022 to 2024). Sequencing of the TRB variable region was done with the immunoSEQ hsTCRB v3.0 assay at survey level resolution. TCRdb obtained this table from immuneACCESS and retained in-frame rearrangements with V and J assigned. These tables miss some clones; where compared with another copy, unresolved V genes account for less than half of the shortfall, and the remainder is unexplained. For this sample the table gives around 30,000 clones, of which 85% to 95% were detected only once. Together, the top ten hold 9% to 12% of the sample. The sequenced sample was unsorted PBMCs, obtained 6.2 years after starting antiretroviral therapy. The source of these receptors is a man aged 35 to 55 with HIV.

J is TRBJ2-7 and V is TRBV4-2; 11 bases line up with TRBD1. V lost 1 base to trimming and J lost 2 bases; unmatched junction nucleotides: 10. Germline CDR1 LGHNA, CDR2 YNFKEQ. The CDR3 is 18 residues long. CDR3: CASSQGQFGTGGTYEQYF. As DNA, the CDR3 is TGTGCCAGCAGCCAAGGTCAATTTGGGACAGGGGGGACCTACGAGCAGTACTTC.

This clone has a handful of counts. The chain is built from TRBV11-2 and TRBJ1-5, with unresolved D. Trimming stripped 1 base from V and 4 bases from J, with 14 bases between. The V gene's germline CDR1 is SGHAT and CDR2 FQNNGV. This CDR3 is built from 16 residues. CDR3 coding DNA: TGTGCCAGCAGCTTAGGGAGCGGCGGGCTAAATCAGCCCCAGCATTTT. Protein sequence: CASSLGSGGLNQPQHF.

The gene calls are TRBV18 and TRBJ1-6; 8 nucleotides line up with TRBD1. CDR3 length equals 15 residues. V shed 3 bases, J shed 10 bases, and the junction held 8 bases outside the gene matches. Looked up from germline, CDR1 is KGHSH and CDR2 is LQKENI. CDR3 residues: CASSPSGQGTSPLHF. The CDR3 DNA reads as TGTGCCAGCTCACCTTCCGGACAGGGTACCTCACCCCTCCACTTT.

The V call is TRBV6-5, the J call TRBJ2-7; no firm D call. Trimming took 6 bases from V and 7 from J, leaving 10 bases between them. This CDR3 is built from 11 residues. CDR1 is MNHEY, CDR2 SVGAGI, per germline. The CDR3 DNA reads as TGTGCCAGCAGCTCCTCGTGGGAGCAGTACTTC. It is translated as CASSSSWEQYF.

The chain recombines TRBV2 with TRBJ1-5; D uncertain. CDR1 is SNHLY and CDR2 is FYNNEI in the germline V gene. V lost 6 bases to trimming and J lost 3 bases, with 12 bases between them. This CDR3 has 14 residues. The chain's CDR3 is CASRSGSDNQPQHF. For the CDR3, the DNA is TGTGCCAGCAGGTCGGGCTCGGACAATCAGCCCCAGCATTTT.

This chain links TRBV11-2 with TRBJ2-2; no firm D call. CDR1 is SGHAT and CDR2 is FQNNGV in the germline V gene. V lost 1 base to trimming and J lost 4 bases, with 10 bases between them. The CDR3 length is 15 residues. This CDR3 reads CASSLVLGFTGELFF. In DNA form, the CDR3 reads TGTGCCAGCAGCTTAGTTTTGGGGTTCACCGGGGAGCTGTTTTTT. Combining the CDR3 with reference TRBV11-2 and TRBJ2-2 gives the whole variable domain EAGVAQSPRYKIIEKRQSVAFWCNPISGHATLYWYQQILGQGPKLLIQFQNNGVVDDSQLPKDRFSAERLKGVDSTLKIQPAKLEDSAVYLCASSLVLGFTGELFFGEGSRLTVL.

The chain joins TRBV25-1 to TRBJ1-1; D gene ambiguous. The germline V gene encodes CDR1 MGHDK and CDR2 SYGVNS. Trimming took 6 bases from V and 7 from J, leaving 18 bases between them. The CDR3 runs to 14 residues. The CDR3 DNA reads TGTGCCAGCAGAACCTTTAATGTTATAGATGAAGCTTTCTTT. This codes for CASRTFNVIDEAFF.

The chain links TRBV5-1 to TRBJ2-3, with D hard to call. Germline CDR1 is SGHRS and CDR2 is YFSETQ. Between the trimmed V and J ends, which lost 5 bases and 5 bases, there was a span of 21 bases. The CDR3 covers 16 residues. CDR3 region: CASRPALGFQGDTQYF. In DNA form, the CDR3 reads TGCGCCAGCAGACCGGCCCTAGGGTTCCAAGGAGATACGCAGTATTTT.

This rearrangement joins TRBV12-5 to TRBJ2-1; TRBD1 aligns across 12 bases. Germline V CDR1 and CDR2: LGHNT, FRNRAP. The V and J ends lost 6 bases and 1 base, in that order; junction bases with no gene match: 1. The CDR3 totals 15 residues. The CDR3 DNA follows: TGTGCTAGTGGGGGACAGGGGGCGTCCTACAATGAGCAGTTCTTC. This encodes CASGGQGASYNEQFF.

V gene TRBV10-1 combines with J gene TRBJ2-5, with D perhaps TRBD2 (5 bases). Trimming removed 4 bases from V and 4 bases from J, with 10 bases in between. The CDR3 contains 13 residues. The germline V gene has CDR1 WNHNN and CDR2 SYGVQD (reference sequence). CDR3 sequence reads: CASSGSRGETQYF. Written as DNA, the CDR3 is TGCGCCAGCAGTGGTTCCCGGGGAGAGACCCAGTACTTC.

Comment on this clone: At one end the junction does not follow the germline gene, possibly because of a read error. V is TRBV7-9 and J is TRBJ1-2; D call uncertain. Germline V CDR1 and CDR2: SEHNR, FQNEAQ (reference sequence). The length of the CDR3 is 12 residues. CDR3 sequence (DNA): TGTGCCACCAGCCCCCACGGGGATGGCTACACCTTC. Translation: CATSPHGDGYTF.

The chain uses TRBV5-4 and TRBJ2-7, with 11 bases identical to TRBD2. Per germline, CDR1 SGHNT and CDR2 YYREEE (reference sequence). V shed 0 bases and J 7 bases; nucleotides not matched to a gene: 9. The CDR3 sequence is 16 residues long. The CDR3 region has the DNA TGTGCCAGCAGCTTGGAAGGACTAGCGGGCCCTCTGGAGCAGTACTTC. It specifies CASSLEGLAGPLEQYF.

In its sample, this clone was seen once. CDR3 DNA: TGTGCCAGCAGCCCAGGGACTAGCGGGGGGGCAGAGAAGACCCAGTACTTC. Translation: CASSPGTSGGAEKTQYF. The chain is built from TRBV7-9 and TRBJ2-5; 16 nucleotides agree with TRBD2. After removal of 5 bases from V and 6 bases from J, the junction contained 9 bases not matched to a gene. Germline V CDR1 and CDR2: SEHNR, FQNEAQ (reference sequence). The CDR3 runs 17 residues.

The chain employs TRBV6-1 and TRBJ1-4; D possibly corresponds to TRBD1 (6 bases). This CDR3 is built from 15 residues. CDR1 is MNHNS and CDR2 is SASEGT in the germline V gene. Trimming left V 5 bases short and J 0 bases short, with 10 bases between. In nucleotides, the CDR3 is TGTGCCAGCAGTAGGGGGGGAGCAACTAATGAAAAACTGTTTTTT. Translating it yields CASSRGGATNEKLFF.

The chain combines TRBV6-5 with TRBJ1-2, with 8 bases aligning to TRBD1. Germline-derived CDR1 and CDR2 are MNHEY and SVGAGI. V lost 6 bases to trimming and J lost 5 bases; unmatched junction nucleotides: 8. The CDR3 length is 14 residues. The CDR3 sequence: CASRRTGLEYGYTF. The CDR3 DNA reads TGTGCCAGCAGGCGGACAGGGCTAGAATATGGCTACACCTTC.

The chain is built from TRBV6-1 and TRBJ1-6; maybe TRBD1 (5 bases). The V and J ends lost 2 bases and 6 bases respectively, with 11 bases between them. In germline, CDR1 is MNHNS, CDR2 SASEGT. The CDR3 runs 15 residues. The CDR3 DNA reads as TGTGCCAGCAGTGAAAGGGCAGGGATTAATTCACCCCTCCACTTT. As protein: CASSERAGINSPLHF.

The chain uses TRBV6-5 and TRBJ2-1, with 9 bases identical to TRBD1. The germline CDR1 and CDR2 sequences are MNHEY and SVGAGI. Trimming cost V 5 bases and J 1 base; bases outside gene matches: 3. The CDR3 extends over 15 amino acids. CDR3 nucleotides: TGTGCCAGCAGTACGGACAGGGGTTCCTACAATGAGCAGTTCTTC. Translated: CASSTDRGSYNEQFF.

V is TRBV7-9 and J is TRBJ2-2; TRBD1 matches 7 bases. Germline V CDR1 and CDR2: SEHNR, FQNEAQ (reference sequence). This CDR3 contains 16 residues. Losses at the gene ends were 5 bases for V and 4 bases for J; bases not matched to a gene: 10. The CDR3 region is CASSPNLGTVTGELFF. The CDR3 DNA is TGTGCCAGCAGCCCAAACCTTGGGACAGTCACCGGGGAGCTGTTTTTT.